Following are 17 T cell receptor beta chains from one sample sequenced in a study of shared clonotypes between healthy human individuals. Measured with immunoSEQ multiplex PCR; TCRdb has only the in-frame clones, and not every one. The table includes some 800,000 clones, 85% to 95% detected once. Cells designated naive CD8 were CD45RO-negative and were positively selected for CCR7, with terminally differentiated effector memory CD45RA+ cells excluded. Sample: naive CD8+ T cells sorted from blood. The receptors here all came from a young man in good health.

Regarding this clone: At the DNA level, this CDR3 is encoded by other sequences in the same sample as well. The V call is TRBV7-2, the J call TRBJ2-7, with a weak D call TRBD2 (6 bases). This CDR3 is 13 amino acids long. Deletions cut 5 bases from V and 3 bases from J, with 11 bases between. The germline V gene has CDR1 SGHTA and CDR2 FQGNSA. CDR3 coding DNA: TGTGCCAGCAGCCTGGGACTGGTCTACGAGCAGTACTTC. Translated: CASSLGLVYEQYF.

The V call is TRBV7-6, the J call TRBJ2-6; TRBD1 aligns across 9 bases. This CDR3 is built from 19 residues. Per germline, CDR1 SGHVS and CDR2 FNYEAQ. Trimming cost V 6 bases and J 0 bases; bases outside gene matches: 12. DNA of the CDR3: TGTGCCAGCAGTCTCCGCCCACAGGGGGCCGACTCTGGGGCCAACGTCCTGACTTTC. It is translated as CASSLRPQGADSGANVLTF.

The V gene is TRBV7-8, the J gene TRBJ1-1; 8 bases match TRBD1. Germline loops: CDR1 SGHVS, CDR2 FQNEAQ. The CDR3 is made up of 15 amino acids. V shed 3 bases, J shed 1 base, and the junction held 4 bases outside the gene matches. Here the CDR3 reads CASSFRDRRNTEAFF. Here the CDR3 DNA reads TGTGCCAGCAGCTTTCGGGACAGGAGGAACACTGAAGCTTTCTTT.

This clone was detected once. The chain combines TRBV12-5 with TRBJ2-1; perhaps TRBD2 as D (5 bases). Trimming removed 1 base at V and 5 bases at J, with 15 bases between. CDR1 and CDR2 from the germline V gene are LGHNT and FRNRAP. This CDR3 spans 16 amino acids. In DNA form, the CDR3 reads TGTGCTAGTGGTTTGGGTTACGGGAAGCTGGACAATGAGCAGTTCTTC. It is translated as CASGLGYGKLDNEQFF.

On this clone: Germline is not matched at one junction end, which may reflect a read error. The chain joins TRBV7-9 to TRBJ2-3; no definite D call. CDR1 is SEHNR and CDR2 is FQNEAQ in the germline V gene (reference sequence). The CDR3 spans 11 residues. In DNA form, the CDR3 reads TGTGCCAGCAGCCTAGGCCCCCACGCTCCTTTT. It specifies CASSLGPHAPF.

This chain joins TRBV30 and TRBJ2-7; TRBD2 might be the D (6 bases). V was pared by 5 bases and J by 3 bases, with 17 bases between. CDR1 and CDR2 from the germline V gene are GTSNPN and SVGIG (reference sequence). This CDR3 is built from 14 residues. The CDR3 nucleotides read TGTGCCTGGCTCCACCGGGGGATGCACTACGAGCAGTACTTC. This codes for CAWLHRGMHYEQYF. The entire variable domain, with the rest obtained from reference TRBV30 and TRBJ2-7, is as follows: SQTIHQWPATLVQPVGSPLSLECTVEGTSNPNLYWYRQAAGRGLQLLFYSVGIGQISSEVPQNLSASRPQDRQFILSSKKLLLSDSGFYLCAWLHRGMHYEQYFGPGTRLTVT.

The chain has TRBV27 and TRBJ1-5, with no clear D. The CDR3 has 15 amino acids. Germline CDR1 MNHEY, CDR2 SMNVEV (reference sequence). Trimming took off 4 bases at V and 4 bases at J, with 14 bases between the two ends. CDR3 sequence reads: CASSWIPGGNQPQHF. The CDR3 DNA follows: TGTGCCAGCAGTTGGATCCCAGGAGGTAATCAGCCCCAGCATTTT.

The genes are TRBV7-8 and TRBJ2-1; 8 bases fit TRBD2. Germline assignment: CDR1 SGHVS and CDR2 FQNEAQ. V trimming: 0 bases; J trimming: 4 bases; junction bases outside the gene matches: 5. The CDR3 contains 16 residues. CDR3 DNA: TGTGCCAGCAGCTTAGCGGGACTAGGGTTTTACAATGAGCAGTTCTTC. As protein: CASSLAGLGFYNEQFF.

The gene calls are TRBV2 and TRBJ2-1; D remains ambiguous. Germline-derived CDR1 and CDR2 are SNHLY and FYNNEI. CDR3 length: 15 residues. V lost 4 bases to trimming and J lost 6 bases, with 16 bases between them. The CDR3 sequence is CASSAHPDPVNEQFF. DNA of the CDR3: TGTGCCAGCAGTGCACACCCCGACCCGGTCAATGAGCAGTTCTTC.

The chain uses TRBV29-1 and TRBJ2-2; 8 nucleotides agree with TRBD2. With V trimmed by 4 bases and J by 2 bases, 6 bases remained unmatched. CDR1 and CDR2 (germline): SQVTM, ANQGSEA. The CDR3 contains 15 residues. This chain's CDR3 is CSVAEAGVNTGELFF. CDR3 DNA sequence: TGCAGCGTTGCGGAAGCGGGAGTCAACACCGGGGAGCTGTTTTTT.

This CDR3 is CSVEDRQTDYEQYF. The CDR3 coding sequence is TGCAGCGTTGAGGATCGACAGACCGACTACGAGCAGTACTTC. V gene TRBV29-1 combines with J gene TRBJ2-7, with D maybe TRBD1 (5 bases). Germline-derived CDR1 and CDR2 are SQVTM and ANQGSEA. The CDR3 length is 14 residues. V dropped 3 bases and J dropped 3 bases, with 15 bases sitting between them.

A note on this clone: The identical CDR3 is also encoded by other nucleotide sequences in the sample. The chain joins TRBV9 to TRBJ2-1; D gene unclear. The CDR3 has 11 amino acids. Trimming took 0 bases from V and 9 from J, leaving 4 bases between them. Per the germline V gene, CDR1 is SGDLS and CDR2 is YYNGEE. CDR3 loop: CASSVGVEQFF. CDR3 nucleotides: TGTGCCAGCAGCGTAGGGGTTGAGCAGTTCTTC.

The chain recombines TRBV7-9 with TRBJ2-7, with TRBD2 matching 13 bases. The CDR3 contains 16 residues. V was clipped by 5 bases and J by 4 bases; unmatched bases: 8. The germline V gene has CDR1 SEHNR and CDR2 FQNEAQ (reference sequence). The CDR3 protein is CASSPPGGLAGYEQYF. CDR3 in DNA: TGTGCCAGCAGCCCCCCAGGGGGACTAGCGGGATACGAGCAGTACTTC.

In DNA form, the CDR3 reads TGCAGCGTTCTTGGACTGACAGGAGAGACCGCGGGTGGCTACACCTTC. Protein: CSVLGLTGETAGGYTF. The chain combines TRBV29-1 with TRBJ1-2; D may be TRBD1 (6 bases). CDR3 length: 16 amino acids. CDR1 is SQVTM and CDR2 is ANQGSEA in the germline V gene. V was trimmed by 5 bases and J by 7 bases, leaving 26 bases between them.

The V call is TRBV2, the J call TRBJ2-1, with 13 nucleotides matching TRBD2. The CDR3 is made up of 22 amino acids. Germline V lookup: CDR1 SNHLY, CDR2 FYNNEI. V was clipped by 7 bases and J by 4 bases; unmatched bases: 25. The DNA for the CDR3 is TGTGCCAGCAAAGCCCTCGGGGCTCCGCCAAAAGGACTAGCGGGAGATTACAATGAGCAGTTCTTC. Translating gives CASKALGAPPKGLAGDYNEQFF.

The V and J genes are TRBV9 and TRBJ2-3; D perhaps matches TRBD2 (5 bases). V gave up 3 bases and J gave up 2 bases, with 10 bases separating them. This CDR3 contains 14 residues. The germline V gene has CDR1 SGDLS and CDR2 YYNGEE. The CDR3 DNA is TGTGCCAGCAGCGCACAAGACTACACAGATACGCAGTATTTT. Translation: CASSAQDYTDTQYF.

The chain is built from TRBV27 and TRBJ1-1; D is uncertain. Per the germline V gene, CDR1 is MNHEY and CDR2 is SMNVEV (reference sequence). The CDR3 has 13 amino acids. Trimming shortened V by 5 bases and J by 2 bases, and 9 bases separated the two germline ends. Written as DNA, the CDR3 is TGTGCCAGCAGTCTACAGAGTAACACTGAAGCTTTCTTT. It translates to CASSLQSNTEAFF.